This TCR beta chain is drawn from a study of blood T cell repertoires in COVID-19. V was cut by 0 bases and J by 5 bases, with 16 bases left in between. CDR3 length: 16 residues. CDR1 and CDR2 from the germline V gene are MNHEY and SVGEGT. Profiling relied on immunoSEQ multiplex PCR, and the TCRdb table lists in-frame clones only, not all of them. Altogether 200,000 to 250,000 clones are present, about 83% being singletons, with the ten largest covering over 0.95%. The sequencing sample was made of peripheral blood. This receptor was obtained from a young woman with COVID-19, enrolled during active disease. The V and J genes are TRBV6-2 or TRBV6-3 and TRBJ1-1; no clear D gene. The DNA of the CDR3 is TGTGCCAGCAGTTACTCGCCGATCCCCCCGAGGACTGAAGCTTTCTTT. It yields the protein CASSYSPIPPRTEAFF.